This T cell receptor beta chain was identified during a study of blood T cell repertoires in COVID-19. Trimming took off 3 bases at V and 6 bases at J, with 9 bases between the two ends. Germline values: CDR1 MDHEN, CDR2 SYDVKM. This CDR3 spans 12 amino acids. The repertoire was sequenced with immunoSEQ multiplex PCR; TCRdb's copy has only in-frame clones and lacks some. The sample gives about 190,000 clones, 83% of which show up once; about 6% is in the top ten. The chain uses TRBV28 and TRBJ2-7; tentative D call: TRBD1 (5 bases). This receptor was identified in a woman in her 40s with acute or convalescent COVID-19. The sample comprised peripheral blood. CDR3 sequence (DNA): TGTGCCAGCAGTTTTCAAGGGGTCGAGCAGTACTTC. Encoded protein: CASSFQGVEQYF.